This TCR beta chain is from a study of T cells in Graves' hyperthyroidism and ophthalmopathy. Diagnoses used clinical symptoms, serum thyroxine and TRAb, thyroid ultrasound and orbital computed tomography. V shed 1 base and J shed 9 bases, with 11 bases lying between them. Germline lookup yields CDR1 SGHDT and CDR2 YYEEEE. This CDR3 contains 13 residues. This clonotype was detected only a few times. Regions amplified from RNA transcripts were the TCR beta CDR3 regions. Using the HTBI primer set, a first-round RT-PCR was run on the TCR CDR3. TCRdb passed the multiplex PCR reads through MiXCR, listing each CDR3 protein once. This sample has 250,000 to 300,000 distinct CDR3 sequences; 13% to 15% occur once, and the top ten carry 10% to 15%.

The receptor was derived from a woman aged 40 to 50 with Graves' hyperthyroidism that later progressed to Graves' ophthalmopathy. J is TRBJ2-1 and V is TRBV5-6, with a possible D match to TRBD2 (6 bases). Sequencing was done on a sample of blood. The CDR3 DNA follows: TGTGCCAGCAGCTTGTTGGGGCGGGGTGAGCAGTTCTTC. Translating gives CASSLLGRGEQFF.